The present T cell receptor beta chain was sequenced within a study of memory CD4+ T cells and cytomegalovirus serostatus. Study background: Donors were healthy Belgian adults, 10 or so CMV seropositive and around 23 seronegative. Whole-study results and caveats: About 40% of the roughly 160 known CMV-associated TCRbeta sequences appeared in CD4+ memory.

Authors' analysis steps: Out-of-frame sequences were removed, leaving 2 million or so distinct TCRbeta sequences. Repertoires were generated with immunoSEQ multiplex PCR, while TCRdb's copy carries only in-frame clones and drops some. The V and J calls and the clone size are those of that table, but D and trimming were determined from the DNA. This sample has about 56,000 clones, with around 80% found just once. This clone came up a few times. Antigen unknown. V lost 5 bases to trimming and J lost 8 bases; unmatched junction nucleotides: 8. This CDR3 spans 13 amino acids. Per the germline V gene, CDR1 is SGHTA and CDR2 is FQGNSA. The sort gate was single viable CD3+CD4+CD8-CD45RO+ cells for memory CD4+ T cells. Positive selection with CD4 microbeads enriched total CD4+ T cells.

This TCR came from an adult in good health and CMV-seronegative. The sample was memory CD4+ T cells from blood. This sequence joins TRBV7-2 and TRBJ1-2; TRBD1 agrees at 7 bases. CDR3 region: CASSALPGGGYTF. The CDR3, as DNA: TGTGCCAGCAGCGCTCTCCCAGGGGGAGGCTACACCTTC.